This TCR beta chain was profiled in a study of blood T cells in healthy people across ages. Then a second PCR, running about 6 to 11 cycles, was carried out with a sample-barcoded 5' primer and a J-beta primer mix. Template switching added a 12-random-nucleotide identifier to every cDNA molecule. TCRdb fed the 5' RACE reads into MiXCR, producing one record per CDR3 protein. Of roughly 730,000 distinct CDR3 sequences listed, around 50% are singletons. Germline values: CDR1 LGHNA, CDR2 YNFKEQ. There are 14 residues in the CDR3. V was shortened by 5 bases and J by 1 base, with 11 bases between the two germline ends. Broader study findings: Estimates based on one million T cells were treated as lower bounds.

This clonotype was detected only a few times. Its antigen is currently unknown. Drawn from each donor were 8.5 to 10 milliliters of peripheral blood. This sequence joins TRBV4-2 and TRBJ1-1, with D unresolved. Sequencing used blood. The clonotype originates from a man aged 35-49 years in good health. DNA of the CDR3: TGTGCCAGCAGCAGATGGGAGGGGAACACTGAAGCTTTCTTT. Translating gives CASSRWEGNTEAFF.